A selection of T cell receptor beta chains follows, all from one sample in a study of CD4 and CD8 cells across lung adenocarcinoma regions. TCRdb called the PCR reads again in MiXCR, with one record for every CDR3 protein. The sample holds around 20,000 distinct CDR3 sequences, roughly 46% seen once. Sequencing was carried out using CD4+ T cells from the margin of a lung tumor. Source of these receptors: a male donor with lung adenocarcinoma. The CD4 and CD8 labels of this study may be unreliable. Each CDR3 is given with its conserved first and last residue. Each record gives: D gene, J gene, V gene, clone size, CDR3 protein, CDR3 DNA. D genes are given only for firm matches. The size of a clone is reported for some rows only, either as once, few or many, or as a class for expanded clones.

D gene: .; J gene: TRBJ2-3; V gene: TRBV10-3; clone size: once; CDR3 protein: CATLTGLNTGAQYF; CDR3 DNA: TGTGCCACCTTGACAGGCCTAAACACCGGGGCGCAGTATTTT
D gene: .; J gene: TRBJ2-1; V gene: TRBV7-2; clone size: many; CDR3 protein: CASSPTSGSSEQFF; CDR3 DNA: TGTGCCAGCAGCCCCACGAGCGGGTCGAGTGAGCAGTTCTTC
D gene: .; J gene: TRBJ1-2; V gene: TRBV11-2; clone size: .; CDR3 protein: CASSLNMISSGYTF; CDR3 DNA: TGTGCCAGCAGCTTAAACATGATTTCTTCTGGCTACACCTTC
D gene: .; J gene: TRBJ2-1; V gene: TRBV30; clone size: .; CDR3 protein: CAWSVNTGDYNEQFF; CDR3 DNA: TGTGCCTGGAGTGTGAACACGGGAGACTACAATGAGCAGTTCTTC
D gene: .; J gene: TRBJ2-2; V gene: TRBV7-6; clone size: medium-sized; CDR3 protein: CASSLERSAGELFF; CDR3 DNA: TGTGCCAGCAGCTTAGAGAGGAGCGCCGGGGAGCTGTTTTTT
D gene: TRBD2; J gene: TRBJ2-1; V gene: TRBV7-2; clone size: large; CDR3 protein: CASSLGRLAGYNEQFF; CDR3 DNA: TGTGCCAGCAGCTTAGGTAGACTAGCGGGCTACAATGAGCAGTTCTTC
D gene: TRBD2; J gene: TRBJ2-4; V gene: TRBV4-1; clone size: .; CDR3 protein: CASSPTGGRAENIQYF; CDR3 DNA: TGCGCCAGCAGCCCGACGGGCGGGAGAGCCGAAAATATTCAGTACTTC
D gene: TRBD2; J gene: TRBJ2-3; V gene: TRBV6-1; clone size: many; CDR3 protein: CATQPTSALTDTQYF; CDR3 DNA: TGTGCCACCCAACCCACTAGCGCCCTCACAGATACGCAGTATTTT
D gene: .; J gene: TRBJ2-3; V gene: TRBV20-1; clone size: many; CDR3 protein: CSARIPVTDTQYF; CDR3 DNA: TGCAGTGCTAGAATCCCAGTCACAGATACGCAGTATTTT
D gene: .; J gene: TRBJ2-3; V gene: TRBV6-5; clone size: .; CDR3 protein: CASRLQSGITDTQYF; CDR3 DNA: TGTGCCAGCAGACTCCAGTCCGGAATTACAGATACGCAGTATTTT
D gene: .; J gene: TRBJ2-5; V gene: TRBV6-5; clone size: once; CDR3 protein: CASSYGQDFGETQYF; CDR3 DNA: TGTGCCAGCAGTTACGGCCAGGACTTCGGAGAGACCCAGTACTTC
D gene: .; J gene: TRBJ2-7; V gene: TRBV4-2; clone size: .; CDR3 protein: CASSHAGPTATDTQYF; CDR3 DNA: TGTGCCAGCAGCCACGCGGGGCCAACCGCCACAGATACGCAGTACTTC
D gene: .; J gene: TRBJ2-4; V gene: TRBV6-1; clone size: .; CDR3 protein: CASRGLCDKDIQYF; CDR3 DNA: TGTGCCAGCAGGGGGCTGTGTGACAAAGATATTCAGTACTTT
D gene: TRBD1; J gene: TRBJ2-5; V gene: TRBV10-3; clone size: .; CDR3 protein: CASGGGAGGQETQYF; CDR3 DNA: TGTGCCTCAGGGGGCGGGGCGGGTGGCCAAGAGACGCAGTACTTC
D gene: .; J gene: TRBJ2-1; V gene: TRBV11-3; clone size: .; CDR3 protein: CASSVDYSSYNEQFF; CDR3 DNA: TGTGCCAGCAGCGTAGATTACAGCTCCTACAATGAGCAGTTCTTC
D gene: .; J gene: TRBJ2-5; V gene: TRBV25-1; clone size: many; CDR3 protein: CASSELVLETQYF; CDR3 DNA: TGTGCCAGCAGTGAACTAGTTCTGGAGACCCAGTACTTC